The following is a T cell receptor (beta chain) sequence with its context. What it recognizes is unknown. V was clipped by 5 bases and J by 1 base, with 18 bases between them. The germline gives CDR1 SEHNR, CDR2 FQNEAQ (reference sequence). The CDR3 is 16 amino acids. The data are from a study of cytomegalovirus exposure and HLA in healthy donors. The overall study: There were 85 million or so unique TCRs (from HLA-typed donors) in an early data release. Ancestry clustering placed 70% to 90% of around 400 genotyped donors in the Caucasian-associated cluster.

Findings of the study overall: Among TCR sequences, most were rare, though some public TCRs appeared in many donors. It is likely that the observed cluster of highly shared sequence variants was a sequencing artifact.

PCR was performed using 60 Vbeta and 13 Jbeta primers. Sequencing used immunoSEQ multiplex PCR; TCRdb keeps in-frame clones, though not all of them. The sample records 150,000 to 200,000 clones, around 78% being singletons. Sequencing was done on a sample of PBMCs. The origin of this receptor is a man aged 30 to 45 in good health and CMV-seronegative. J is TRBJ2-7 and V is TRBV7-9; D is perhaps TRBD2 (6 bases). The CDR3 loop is CASSVLTGVRSYEQYF. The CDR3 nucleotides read TGTGCCAGCAGCGTACTGACGGGGGTGAGGTCCTACGAGCAGTACTTC.